These T cell receptor beta chains were read from a single sample in a study of shared clonotypes between healthy human individuals. Sequencing was performed with immunoSEQ multiplex PCR; in TCRdb, only in-frame clones are kept and a portion is missing. The data contain 650,000 to 800,000 clones, 55% to 80% of them singletons. The sequencing input was memory CD4+ T cells sorted from blood. The receptors come from a woman under 40 in good health. Each CDR3 is given with its conserved first and last residue. The D gene is left open where the match is weak. Not every row has a clone size; where given, it reads once, few, many or a size class.

DNA: TGTGCCAGCAGTGTGCAGGACAGAAAAGAGACCCAGTACTTC
CDR3: CASSVQDRKETQYF
V: TRBV6-1
D: .
J: TRBJ2-5
size: .

DNA: TGTGCCAGCAGCGGCGGGACAGGGACGGCGTACGAGCAGTACTTC
CDR3: CASSGGTGTAYEQYF
V: TRBV5-4
D: TRBD1
J: TRBJ2-7
size: .

DNA: TGTGCCAGCAGCCCCGGGACAGGCCCCTATGGCTACACCTTC
CDR3: CASSPGTGPYGYTF
V: TRBV11-2
D: TRBD1
J: TRBJ1-2
size: .

DNA: TGTGCCAGCAGTGAGTCTAGCGGGAGTAGCACAGATACGCAGTATTTT
CDR3: CASSESSGSSTDTQYF
V: TRBV6-1
D: TRBD2
J: TRBJ2-3
size: .

DNA: TGTGCCAGCAGCTTAAACGGGAATCAGCCCCAGCATTTT
CDR3: CASSLNGNQPQHF
V: TRBV11-3
D: .
J: TRBJ1-5
size: .

DNA: TGTGCCAGCATCCCCGGCTGGGGGACAGGAAGTCACAGTTCCGGTGAAAAACTGTTTTTT
CDR3: CASIPGWGTGSHSSGEKLFF
V: TRBV28
D: TRBD1
J: TRBJ1-4
size: many

DNA: TGTGCCAGCAGCCCAGCCGACAGGGTGCAGCAGTACTTC
CDR3: CASSPADRVQQYF
V: TRBV7-9
D: TRBD1
J: TRBJ2-7
size: .

DNA: TGTGCCAGCAGTCCCTCGGACGCAGATCTTTATGGCTACACCTTC
CDR3: CASSPSDADLYGYTF
V: TRBV6-6
D: .
J: TRBJ1-2
size: .

DNA: TGTGCCAGCAGCCAGACTAGTGAGGCTTACAATGAGCAGTTCTTC
CDR3: CASSQTSEAYNEQFF
V: TRBV11-2
D: .
J: TRBJ2-1
size: once

DNA: TGTGCCACCAAGGACGCGCACTCCTACGAGCAGTACTTC
CDR3: CATKDAHSYEQYF
V: TRBV10-3
D: .
J: TRBJ2-7
size: .

DNA: TGTGCCAGCAGTCAGACTAGCGGGAGTGGCGAGCAGTACTTC
CDR3: CASSQTSGSGEQYF
V: TRBV6-6
D: TRBD2
J: TRBJ2-7
size: .

DNA: TGTGCCAGCAGTGACTCACTGAACACTGAAGCTTTCTTT
CDR3: CASSDSLNTEAFF
V: TRBV6-1
D: .
J: TRBJ1-1
size: .

DNA: TGTGCCAGCAGTCCCCGGGGAGAGGGGACAGATACGCAGTATTTT
CDR3: CASSPRGEGTDTQYF
V: TRBV6-5
D: .
J: TRBJ2-3
size: .

DNA: TGTGCCAGCAACCCGGGACTAGCGCGCACAGATACGCAGTATTTT
CDR3: CASNPGLARTDTQYF
V: TRBV9
D: TRBD2
J: TRBJ2-3
size: .

DNA: TGTGCCAGCAGCTTGGGACACATACAAGAGACCCAGTACTTC
CDR3: CASSLGHIQETQYF
V: TRBV13
D: .
J: TRBJ2-5
size: .

DNA: TGTGCCAGTAGTATAGATGAGGGGGCTAATGAGCAGTTCTTC
CDR3: CASSIDEGANEQFF
V: TRBV19
D: TRBD1
J: TRBJ2-1
size: .

DNA: TGCGCCAGCAGCCTGCAACAGGGGATACGCACTGAAGCTTTCTTT
CDR3: CASSLQQGIRTEAFF
V: TRBV4-1
D: TRBD1
J: TRBJ1-1
size: .

DNA: TGCGCCAGCAGTTGGGCCGAACTAGATGAAAAACTGTTTTTT
CDR3: CASSWAELDEKLFF
V: TRBV5-1
D: .
J: TRBJ1-4
size: once

DNA: TGTGCCAGTAGTAAGTCAGGAGCGGGAGGTAATGAGCAGTTCTTC
CDR3: CASSKSGAGGNEQFF
V: TRBV19
D: TRBD2
J: TRBJ2-1
size: .

DNA: TGTGCCAGCACGGGACTAGCGGGGACAGATACGCAGTATTTT
CDR3: CASTGLAGTDTQYF
V: TRBV27
D: TRBD2
J: TRBJ2-3
size: .

DNA: TGCGCCAGCAGCTTGGAGGGGGGCATAGATACGCAGTATTTT
CDR3: CASSLEGGIDTQYF
V: TRBV5-1
D: .
J: TRBJ2-3
size: .

DNA: TGTGCCTGGAGTGTAGGGCCAGGGCTTAATTCACCCCTCCACTTT
CDR3: CAWSVGPGLNSPLHF
V: TRBV30
D: .
J: TRBJ1-6
size: many

DNA: TGTGCCAGCAAACCCGCGGCAGGTAGCTACGAGCAGTACTTC
CDR3: CASKPAAGSYEQYF
V: TRBV6-1
D: .
J: TRBJ2-7
size: many

DNA: TGTGCCAGCAGAAGAGAGGTAGGGGGTCTGGGCACTGAAGCTTTCTTT
CDR3: CASRREVGGLGTEAFF
V: TRBV7-3
D: .
J: TRBJ1-1
size: .

DNA: TGTGCCAGCAGTTCTAGGCTACAGGTTGGGATGAACACTGAAGCTTTCTTT
CDR3: CASSSRLQVGMNTEAFF
V: TRBV28
D: .
J: TRBJ1-1
size: .

DNA: TGCGCCAGCAGCCAAAAAGCTCCGGACTACGACAATGAGCAGTTCTTC
CDR3: CASSQKAPDYDNEQFF
V: TRBV4-1
D: .
J: TRBJ2-1
size: .